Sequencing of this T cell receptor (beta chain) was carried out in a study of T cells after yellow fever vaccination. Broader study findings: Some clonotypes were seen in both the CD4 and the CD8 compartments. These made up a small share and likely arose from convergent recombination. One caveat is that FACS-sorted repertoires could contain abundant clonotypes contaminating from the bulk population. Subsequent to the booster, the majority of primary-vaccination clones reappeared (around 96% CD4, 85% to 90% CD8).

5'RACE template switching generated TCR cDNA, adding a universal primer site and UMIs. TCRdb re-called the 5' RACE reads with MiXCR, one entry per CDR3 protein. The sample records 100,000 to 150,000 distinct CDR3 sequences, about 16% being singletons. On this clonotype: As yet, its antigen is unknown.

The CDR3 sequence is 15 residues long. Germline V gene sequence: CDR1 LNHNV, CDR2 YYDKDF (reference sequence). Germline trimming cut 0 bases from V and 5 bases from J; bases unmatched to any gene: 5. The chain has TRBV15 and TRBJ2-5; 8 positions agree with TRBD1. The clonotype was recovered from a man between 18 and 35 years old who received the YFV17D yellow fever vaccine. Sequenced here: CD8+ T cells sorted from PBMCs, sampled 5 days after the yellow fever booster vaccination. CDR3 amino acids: CATSRDRGLGETQYF. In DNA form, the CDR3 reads TGTGCCACCAGCAGAGACAGGGGGCTCGGCGAGACCCAGTACTTC.